The 8 T cell receptor beta chains listed next were all sequenced from one sample in a study of vaccination effects on CD4 cells after COVID-19. The culture ran for 10 days, and then CD4+ T cells were isolated. For these TCRs, the target antigens are not known. Assay used: immunoSEQ multiplex PCR; TCRdb lists only in-frame clones, some missing. The table shows about 74,000 clones, with 70% to 80% occurring only once. The sequencing here drew on CD4+ T cells from PBMCs cultured without peptide, taken before COVID-19 vaccination. Source of these receptors: a human donor who received a COVID-19 vaccine.

This rearrangement joins TRBV2 to TRBJ2-3; 9 bases agree with TRBD1. This CDR3 region has 14 residues. V trimming: 4 bases; J trimming: 6 bases; junction bases outside the gene matches: 5. Germline V gene sequence: CDR1 SNHLY, CDR2 FYNNEI. The CDR3 protein is CASSVGTGSDTQYF. In DNA, the CDR3 is TGTGCCAGCAGTGTAGGGACAGGGTCCGATACGCAGTATTTT.

This clone was recorded a few times. The rearrangement joins TRBV5-1 to TRBJ2-7; D is unresolved. Trimming removed 5 bases at V and 7 bases at J, with 13 bases between. The CDR3 extends over 12 amino acids. Germline CDR1 reads SGHRS; CDR2 reads YFSETQ. The CDR3 is CASRDQLGEQYV. As DNA, the CDR3 is TGCGCCAGCAGGGACCAGCTCGGGGAGCAGTACGTC.

This clone appeared a single time. The V and J genes are TRBV5-1 and TRBJ1-5; D ambiguous. V was pared by 4 bases and J by 8 bases, with 7 bases between. CDR1 is SGHRS, CDR2 YFSETQ, per germline. This CDR3 is 11 amino acids long. The CDR3 bases are TGCGCCAGCAGCCCCCTGAAGCCCCAGCATTTT. The encoded protein is CASSPLKPQHF.

The V and J genes are TRBV27 and TRBJ1-1; tentative D call: TRBD1 (5 bases). The length of the CDR3 is 15 residues. Deletions cut 4 bases from V and 5 bases from J, with 17 bases between. Germline lookup yields CDR1 MNHEY and CDR2 SMNVEV (reference sequence). CDR3 DNA sequence: TGTGCCAGCAGTTACGAATGGCAGGGTGGTACTGAAGCTTTCTTT. Translated: CASSYEWQGGTEAFF.

The V call is TRBV7-9, the J call TRBJ2-2; the D gene is possibly TRBD2 (6 bases). Germline CDR1 and CDR2: SEHNR and FQNEAQ (reference sequence). CDR3 size: 14 residues. The V and J ends lost 3 bases and 7 bases respectively, with 12 bases between them. The CDR3 sequence is CASSFGGGGGELFF. Written as DNA, the CDR3 is TGTGCCAGCAGCTTCGGGGGAGGCGGCGGGGAGCTGTTTTTT. The full variable domain, its missing parts supplied by reference TRBV7-9 and TRBJ2-2, is DTGVSQNPRHKITKRGQNVTFRCDPISEHNRLYWYRQTLGQGPEFLTYFQNEAQLEKSRLLSDRFSAERPKGSFSTLEIQRTEQGDSAMYLCASSFGGGGGELFFGEGSRLTVL.

This clone was detected only a few times. This chain uses TRBV18 with TRBJ2-2; TRBD2 matches 7 bases. Germline V gene lookup returns CDR1 KGHSH and CDR2 LQKENI. The CDR3 has 15 residues. V gave up 1 base and J gave up 3 bases; unmatched junction bases: 2. CDR3 sequence (DNA): TGTGCCAGCTCACCACGCGGGAGTGACACCGGGGAGCTGTTTTTT. It is translated as CASSPRGSDTGELFF.

V is TRBV6-5 and J is TRBJ1-4; tentative D call: TRBD1 (5 bases). Germline values: CDR1 MNHEY, CDR2 SVGAGI. The CDR3 consists of 12 residues. The CDR3 DNA reads as TGTGCTACGCGGGGGGATGGTGAAAAACTGTTTTTT. Translation: CATRGDGEKLFF.

This sequence joins TRBV12-3 or TRBV12-4 and TRBJ1-2; tentative D call: TRBD1 (6 bases). The CDR3 runs to 13 residues. Between the trimmed V and J ends, which lost 6 bases and 4 bases, there was a span of 12 bases. CDR3 DNA: TGTGCCAGCAGCCTCAGGGGTCCCTATGGCTACACCTTC. It translates to CASSLRGPYGYTF.